The 7 T cell receptor beta chains reported below all come from one sample, sequenced in a study of cytomegalovirus exposure and HLA in healthy donors. The table came from immunoSEQ multiplex PCR; TCRdb's copy has only in-frame clones and leaves some out. The sample yields a few hundred thousand clones, 90% seen once. The specimen sequenced was PBMCs. Receptors originate from a woman in her twenties or thirties in good health and CMV-seronegative.

CDR3 sequence (DNA): TGTGCCTGGAGTGTATCTACAGATACGCAGTATTTT. As protein: CAWSVSTDTQYF. The chain combines TRBV30 with TRBJ2-3, with D unresolved. CDR1 and CDR2 (germline): GTSNPN, SVGIG (reference sequence). Between the trimmed V and J ends, which lost 0 bases and 3 bases, there was a span of 4 bases. The CDR3 contains 12 residues. Drawing the rest from reference TRBV30 and TRBJ2-3, the complete variable domain is SQTIHQWPATLVQPVGSPLSLECTVEGTSNPNLYWYRQAAGRGLQLLFYSVGIGQISSEVPQNLSASRPQDRQFILSSKKLLLSDSGFYLCAWSVSTDTQYFGPGTRLTVL.

The chain couples TRBV28 to TRBJ2-5; D perhaps matches TRBD2 (6 bases). The germline V gene has CDR1 MDHEN and CDR2 SYDVKM. The CDR3 has 15 residues. V was clipped by 6 bases and J by 5 bases, with 19 bases between them. The CDR3 nucleotides are TGTGCCAGCAGCGACGGAGGGGTTCTGGGGGAGACCCAGTACTTC. This sequence encodes CASSDGGVLGETQYF.

This clone occurred once. The CDR3 here is CASSPGGAGEKLFF. The CDR3 nucleotides are TGCGCCAGCAGTCCAGGGGGCGCTGGTGAAAAACTGTTTTTT. The chain employs TRBV5-1 and TRBJ1-4; 8 bases fit TRBD1. Germline V CDR1 and CDR2: SGHRS, YFSETQ. There are 14 residues in the CDR3. V shed 5 bases and J 7 bases; nucleotides not matched to a gene: 7.

The chain recombines TRBV11-1 with TRBJ2-1, with 11 bases identical to TRBD2. Germline loops: CDR1 SGHAT, CDR2 FQDESV (reference sequence). The V gene end was trimmed by 1 base and the J gene end by 10 bases; junction bases not matched to a gene: 6. The CDR3 length is 15 residues. The CDR3 DNA follows: TGTGCCAGCAGCTTAGATACTAGCGGGAGAGGCGAGCAGTTCTTC. It codes for CASSLDTSGRGEQFF.

The chain links TRBV5-6 to TRBJ2-3; D is undetermined. CDR1 is SGHDT, CDR2 YYEEEE, per germline. CDR3 size: 14 residues. The ends were cut back, 4 bases at V and 0 bases at J, with 9 bases in the middle. CDR3 loop: CASSEQPSTDTQYF. The CDR3 DNA is TGTGCCAGCAGCGAGCAGCCTAGCACAGATACGCAGTATTTT.

The CDR3 reads CASSSADRSQQYF. CDR3 coding DNA: TGTGCCAGCAGCTCCGCTGACAGGTCACAGCAGTACTTC. The rearrangement uses TRBV11-2 and TRBJ2-7, with D possibly being TRBD1 (6 bases). Trimming removed 4 bases at V and 8 bases at J, with 15 bases between. CDR1 is SGHAT and CDR2 is FQNNGV in the germline V gene. The CDR3 covers 13 residues.

The genes are TRBV10-2 and TRBJ2-7; TRBD2 agrees at 16 bases. With V trimmed by 6 bases and J by 7 bases, 3 bases remained unmatched. CDR1 and CDR2 (germline): WSHSY, SAAADI. There are 14 residues in the CDR3. The CDR3 DNA is TGCGCCAGCAGAGGGACTAGCGGGAGGGGGGAGCAGTACTTC. Translated, it gives CASRGTSGRGEQYF.